What follows describes a single T cell receptor beta chain. Its antigen remains undetermined. The record has no base qualities; no much larger clone is one base away. The germline V gene yields SGDLS for CDR1 and YYNGEE for CDR2. V and J lose 4 bases and 5 bases, and a span of 12 bases separates them. The CDR3 covers 13 residues, taking in both the cysteine and the phenylalanine. CDR3 DNA only is kept here, 39 bases in frame from base 1. The collaborating institutions used their own protocols to collect whole blood in K2EDTA tubes. For TCRbeta analysis, collaborators shipped samples as frozen whole blood, isolated PBMCs, or DNA extracted from either of those sample types. This record belongs to a study of blood T cell repertoires in COVID-19 (dated by TCRdb to 2018 to 2020). General notes on the study: The collaborator samples originated in the United States, Italy and Spain and spanned the acute and convalescent phases of COVID-19. The prospective study material was composed of cDNA or gDNA derived from T cells, B-cell-depleted T cells, or PBMCs. The dataset comprised deeply sampled blood TCRbeta repertoires from subjects exposed to, actively infected with, or recovered from COVID-19. A freely available public database, intended as a resource for researchers studying the immune response to SARS-CoV-2, is where the repertoires were released. Samples were obtained from the ongoing ImmuneRACE study (first 160 participants) and from some 1,200 subjects provided by 6 global collaborators. Sample metadata almost always included a de-identified subject ID, COVID-19 status, age in years and sex. Where available, HLA class I and class II types were taken from metadata supplied by the sample provider and were not determined by assay-based typing. Paper-wide results and their limitations: Clinical and demographic metadata were provided uncurated, with the amount varying by source and participant.

The immunoSEQ Assay, a bias-controlled multiplex PCR, was used to amplify TCRbeta CDR3 regions from genomic DNA. Regarding the original processing steps: Nucleated cell counts per sample were estimated from amplification of reference gene primers within the assay. To quantify the absolute abundance of each unique TCRbeta CDR3 rearrangement, sequence reads were collapsed and filtered. For each sample, productive Simpson clonality was calculated as the square root of Simpson's diversity index over productive rearrangements. This immuneACCESS table, as held by TCRdb, lists in-frame sequences with V and J called but not all clones. Of the missing ones, under half trace to an unresolved V gene in checked studies; the others have no known cause. From that table come the V and J calls and clone size; the DNA was used to work out D and trimming. Across this sample there are approximately 190,000 clones, with around four fifths seen only once. The leading ten clones occupy roughly 4.6% of the sample.

The rearrangement combines TRBV9 with TRBJ1-2; matching of 6 bases hints at TRBD1 as the D gene. The clonotype was recovered from a woman aged 65 to 85 with active or convalescent COVID-19. Sequenced sample: peripheral blood. The sequenced DNA: TGTGCCAGCAGCAGGACAGAGCAATATGGCTACACCTTC. It translates as CASSRTEQYGYTF.